This TCR beta chain was identified in a study of blood T cells in healthy people across ages. Study-wide points: More naive CD4+ cells and higher diversity marked long-lived donors relative to aged donors. Among T cells, TCR beta diversity per million cells dropped roughly linearly as age rose.

Germline V gene data show CDR1 as SGHRS and CDR2 as YFSETQ. This CDR3 has 14 amino acids. Trimming removed 3 bases from V and 4 bases from J, with 13 bases in between. The use of a sample-barcoded 5' primer and a J-beta primer mix characterized a second PCR of roughly 7 to 11 cycles. TCRdb processed the 5' RACE reads anew with MiXCR; each CDR3 protein has one entry. The table lists around 870,000 distinct CDR3 sequences, 25% to 35% of them singletons, with 15% to 20% in the top ten. This clonotype was seen repeatedly, ten times or more. Its antigen is currently unknown. The source is a woman aged 80 or over in good health. The sample taken for sequencing was blood. The chain combines TRBV5-1 with TRBJ1-2; no clear D. Here the CDR3 DNA reads TGCGCCAGCAGCTCCGTACCTGCGGGCTATGGCTACACCTTC. As protein: CASSSVPAGYGYTF.